This record concerns one TCR beta chain sequence. Its cognate antigen is unknown. V was clipped by 0 bases and J by 7 bases, with 6 bases between them. Germline V gene sequence: CDR1 LNHNV, CDR2 YYDKDF (reference sequence). This CDR3 comprises 12 residues. Sequencing used immunoSEQ multiplex PCR; TCRdb keeps in-frame clones, though not all of them. Of about 100,000 clones listed, 85% to 95% are singletons. The sample comes from a study of OX40 agonist ivuxolimab in advanced cancers. The wider study: It was ivuxolimab, an agonistic anti-OX40 (CD134) antibody, that patients were treated with. Cancers in dose escalation were hepatocellular, melanoma, renal cell and head and neck. Findings and limits, study-wide: Among the nonresponders, some also had low normalized T-cell clonal expansion.

Blood draws occurred at baseline, cycle 4 day 1, and cycle 7 day 1. This receptor was taken from an adult with an advanced solid tumor such as melanoma, head and neck, liver or kidney cancer. The sample was CD4+ or CD8+ T cells sorted from blood, taken in a trial of the OX40 agonist ivuxolimab. The chain has TRBV15 and TRBJ2-5, with D possibly matching TRBD1 (5 bases). For the CDR3, the DNA is TGTGCCACCAGCAGAGATACAGGGACCCAGTACTTC. This gives the protein CATSRDTGTQYF.